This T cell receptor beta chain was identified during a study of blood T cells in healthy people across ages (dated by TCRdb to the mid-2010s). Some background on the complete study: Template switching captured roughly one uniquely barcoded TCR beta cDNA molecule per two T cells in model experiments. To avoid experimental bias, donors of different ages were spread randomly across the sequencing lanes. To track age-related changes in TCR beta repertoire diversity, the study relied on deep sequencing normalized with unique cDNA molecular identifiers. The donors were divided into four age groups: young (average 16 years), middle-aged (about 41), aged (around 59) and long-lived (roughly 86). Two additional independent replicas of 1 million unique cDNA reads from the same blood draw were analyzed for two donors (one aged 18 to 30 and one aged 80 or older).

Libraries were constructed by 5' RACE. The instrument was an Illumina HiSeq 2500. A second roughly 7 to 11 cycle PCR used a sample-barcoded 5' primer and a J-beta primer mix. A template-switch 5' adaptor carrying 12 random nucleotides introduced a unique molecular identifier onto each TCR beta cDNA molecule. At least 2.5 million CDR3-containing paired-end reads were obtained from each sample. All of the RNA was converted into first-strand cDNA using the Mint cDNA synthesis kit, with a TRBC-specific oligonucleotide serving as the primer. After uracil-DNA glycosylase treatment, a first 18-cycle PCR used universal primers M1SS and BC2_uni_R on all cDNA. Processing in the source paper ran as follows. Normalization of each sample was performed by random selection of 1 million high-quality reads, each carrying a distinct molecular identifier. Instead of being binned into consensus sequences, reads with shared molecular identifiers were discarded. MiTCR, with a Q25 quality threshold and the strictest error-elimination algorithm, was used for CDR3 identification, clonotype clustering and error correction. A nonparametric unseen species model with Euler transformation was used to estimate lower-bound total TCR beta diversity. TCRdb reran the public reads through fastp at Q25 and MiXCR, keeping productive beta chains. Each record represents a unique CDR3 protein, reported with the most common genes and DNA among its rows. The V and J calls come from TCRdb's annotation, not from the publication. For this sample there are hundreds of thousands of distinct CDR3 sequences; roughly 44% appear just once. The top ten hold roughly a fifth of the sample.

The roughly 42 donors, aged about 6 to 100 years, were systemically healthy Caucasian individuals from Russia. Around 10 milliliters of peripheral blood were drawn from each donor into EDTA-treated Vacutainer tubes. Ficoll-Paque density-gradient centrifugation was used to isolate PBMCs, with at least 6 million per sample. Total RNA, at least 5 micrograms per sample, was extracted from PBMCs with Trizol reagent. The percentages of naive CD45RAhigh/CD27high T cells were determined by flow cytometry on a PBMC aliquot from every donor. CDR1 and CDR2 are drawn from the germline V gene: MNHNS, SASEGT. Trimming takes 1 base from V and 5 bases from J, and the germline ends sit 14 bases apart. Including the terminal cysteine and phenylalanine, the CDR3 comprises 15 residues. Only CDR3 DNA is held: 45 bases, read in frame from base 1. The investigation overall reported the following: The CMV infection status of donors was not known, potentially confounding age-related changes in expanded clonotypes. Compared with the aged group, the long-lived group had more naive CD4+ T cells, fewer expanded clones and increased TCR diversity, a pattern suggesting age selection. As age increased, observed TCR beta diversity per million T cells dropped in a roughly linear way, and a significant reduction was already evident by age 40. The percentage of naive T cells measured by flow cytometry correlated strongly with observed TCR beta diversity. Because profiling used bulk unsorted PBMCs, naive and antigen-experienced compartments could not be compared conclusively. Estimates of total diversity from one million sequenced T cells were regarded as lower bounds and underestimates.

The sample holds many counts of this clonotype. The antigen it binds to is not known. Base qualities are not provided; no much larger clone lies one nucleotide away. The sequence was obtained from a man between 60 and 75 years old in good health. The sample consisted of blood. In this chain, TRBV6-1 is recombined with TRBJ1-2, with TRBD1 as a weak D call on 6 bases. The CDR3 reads CASSEEGGGAYGYTF. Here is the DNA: TGTGCCAGCAGTGAAGAGGGTGGGGGGGCGTATGGCTACACCTTC.